This T cell receptor (beta chain) emerged from a study of blood T cell repertoires in COVID-19. The repertoire was sequenced with immunoSEQ multiplex PCR; TCRdb's copy has only in-frame clones and lacks some. The sample shows around 250,000 clones, around 84% of them seen only once. This clone came up once. Assignment of participants to cohorts was predicated upon participant-reported clinical history. V was pared by 0 bases and J by 6 bases, with 14 bases of the junction left unmatched. Germline loops: CDR1 LNHNV, CDR2 YYDKDF (reference sequence). There are 18 residues in the CDR3. The chain combines TRBV15 with TRBJ2-3; 8 nucleotides agree with TRBD2. Material: PBMCs or T cells enriched from blood (not recorded which). This clonotype was obtained from a man aged 18-30 years who had recovered from COVID-19. For the CDR3, the DNA is TGTGCCACCAGCAGAGAGAACAAGTTAGCGGGATGGATGGATACGCAGTATTTT. Amino acid sequence: CATSRENKLAGWMDTQYF.